A single sample is the source of the 24 T cell receptor beta chains below, sequenced in a study of post-analysis software for immune sequencing data. Study results and limitations: TRBV5-6, TRBV5-1 and TRBV20-1 were among a handful of TRBV segments more frequent in patients than controls.

These receptors have no identified antigens. Unique molecular identifiers tagged the TCR beta cDNA libraries. MiXCR was run by TCRdb on the PCR reads, yielding one entry per CDR3 protein. This table holds 820,000 or so distinct CDR3 sequences, around 50% found once. Material for sequencing was blood. The receptors shown here come from a girl aged 5-17 years with multiple sclerosis.

The CDR3 region has the DNA TGTGCCAGCAGCTTGCCTGCAGTCACTGAAGCTTTCTTC. This codes for CASSLPAVTEAFF. The chain joins TRBV5-5 to TRBJ2-1; D gene unclear. The CDR3 is 13 residues long. Per the germline V gene, CDR1 is SGHKS and CDR2 is YYEKEE (reference sequence). V shed 1 base and J shed 16 bases, with 18 bases lying between them.

The chain uses TRBV29-1 and TRBJ1-1; D remains unclear. Trimming cost V 3 bases and J 8 bases, with 13 bases left between them. Germline CDR1 SQVTM, CDR2 ANQGSEA. This CDR3 is built from 12 residues. CDR3 in amino acids: CSVETLRAEAFF. The CDR3 nucleotides read TGCAGCGTTGAGACCCTACGGGCCGAAGCTTTCTTT.

J is TRBJ1-4 and V is TRBV12-3 or TRBV12-4, with D unclear. The ends were cut back, 6 bases at V and 8 bases at J, with 16 bases in the middle. The CDR3 covers 14 residues. The CDR3 protein is CASRPRRAGEKLFF. CDR3 coding DNA: TGTGCCAGCAGACCCCGTCGGGCGGGAGAAAAACTGTTTTTT.

The rearrangement joins TRBV7-3 to TRBJ2-1; no firm D call. The CDR3 spans 14 residues. The ends were cut back, 2 bases at V and 7 bases at J, with 12 bases in the middle. The germline V gene has CDR1 SGHTA and CDR2 FQGTGA. The CDR3 here is CASSLSGSRNEQFF. The CDR3 DNA reads as TGTGCCAGCAGCTTATCGGGTTCGCGGAATGAGCAGTTCTTC.

The chain carries TRBV5-1 and TRBJ2-7; possible D gene TRBD1, 5 bases. The V end lost 4 bases, the J end lost 3 bases, and 14 bases lay between the germline ends. The CDR3 length is 14 residues. CDR1 and CDR2 (germline): SGHRS, YFSETQ. The DNA of the CDR3 is TGCGCCAGCAGCCCAAATGACAGCCGCTACGAGCAGTACTTC. As protein: CASSPNDSRYEQYF.

V and J are TRBV28 and TRBJ1-5, with a tentative D call TRBD1 (6 bases). Trimming took off 2 bases at V and 0 bases at J, with 11 bases between the two ends. CDR3 length equals 16 residues. The germline V gene encodes CDR1 MDHEN and CDR2 SYDVKM. CDR3 coding DNA: TGTGCCAGCAGTTTAGAACAGGGATATAGCAATCAGCCCCAGCATTTT. Encoded protein: CASSLEQGYSNQPQHF.

This chain uses TRBV9 with TRBJ2-1, with D maybe TRBD2 (6 bases). Trimming took 3 bases from V and 10 from J, leaving 20 bases between them. The CDR3 totals 15 residues. Germline-derived CDR1 and CDR2 are SGDLS and YYNGEE. CDR3 amino acids: CASSGDGSSLGEQFF. Written as DNA, the CDR3 is TGTGCCAGCAGCGGAGACGGGAGTTCCCTGGGGGAGCAGTTCTTC.

This clonotype was detected only a few times. The V gene is TRBV6-6, the J gene TRBJ2-1, with 9 bases matching TRBD1. The germline V gene encodes CDR1 MNHNY and CDR2 SVGAGI (reference sequence). CDR3 size: 15 residues. V lost 4 bases and J lost 9; bases outside the gene matches: 10. DNA for the CDR3: TGTGCCAGCAGTTCGGACAGGGGAGTATGGGGTGAGCAGTTCTTC. Amino acid sequence: CASSSDRGVWGEQFF.

This clonotype has only a few counts. The V gene is TRBV7-2, the J gene TRBJ2-7, with unresolved D. Germline V gene lookup returns CDR1 SGHTA and CDR2 FQGNSA. This CDR3 has 14 amino acids. V lost 2 bases and J lost 3, with 11 bases in between. CDR3 nucleotides: TGTGCCAGCAGCTTACAGCCTCCAAACTACGAGCAGTACTTC. Translating gives CASSLQPPNYEQYF.

The chain carries TRBV29-1 and TRBJ2-5; D could derive from TRBD1 or TRBD2 (5 bases each). The CDR3 length is 14 residues. The germline V gene encodes CDR1 SQVTM and CDR2 ANQGSEA. V was cut by 4 bases and J by 5 bases, with 17 bases left in between. Written as DNA, the CDR3 is TGCAGCGTTGCCGGGACCTTCCCGGGGGAGACCCAGTACTTC. Translated: CSVAGTFPGETQYF.

V gene TRBV7-2 combines with J gene TRBJ2-4, with 12 bases fitting TRBD1. The J call is in doubt because the DNA end fits TRBJ2-7 better. Germline V CDR1 and CDR2: SGHTA, FQGNSA. This CDR3 has 15 amino acids. The CDR3 loop is CASSPRDRGRYEQYF. CDR3 nucleotide sequence: TGTGCCAGCAGCCCCCGGGACAGGGGGCGGTACGAGCAGTACTTC.

The CDR3 DNA reads TGCGCCAGCAGCTTCTCGGACAGGGGGCTCGAGCAGTACTTC. It codes for CASSFSDRGLEQYF. The chain links TRBV5-1 to TRBJ2-7; TRBD1 agrees at 11 bases. The ends lost 2 bases at V and 6 bases at J; junction bases unmatched: 4. Per the germline V gene, CDR1 is SGHRS and CDR2 is YFSETQ. CDR3 length equals 14 residues.

This clonotype occurred a few times. The rearrangement uses TRBV20-1 and TRBJ2-3; 8 nucleotides line up with TRBD1. Germline CDR1 reads DFQATT; CDR2 reads SNEGSKA (reference sequence). Losses at the gene ends were 3 bases for V and 2 bases for J; bases not matched to a gene: 4. The CDR3 loop spans 14 amino acids. CDR3: CSASRQGATDTQYF. The CDR3 nucleotides read TGCAGTGCTAGTAGGCAGGGGGCCACAGATACGCAGTATTTT.

The sample holds a few counts of this clonotype. The rearrangement uses TRBV12-3 or TRBV12-4 and TRBJ1-1; possibly TRBD1 for D (6 bases). Deletions cut 4 bases from V and 5 bases from J, with 14 bases between. CDR3 size: 14 residues. DNA for the CDR3: TGTGCCAGCAGTTCCCAGACAGGCTGGACTGAAGCTTTCTTT. Translating it yields CASSSQTGWTEAFF.

The chain combines TRBV20-1 with TRBJ2-1; 9 bases agree with TRBD2. V gave up 1 base and J gave up 4 bases; unmatched junction bases: 8. Germline CDR1 DFQATT, CDR2 SNEGSKA (reference sequence). The CDR3 totals 16 residues. The CDR3 loop is CSARVWGGRGYNEQFF. The CDR3 DNA sequence: TGCAGTGCTAGAGTATGGGGCGGGAGGGGATACAATGAGCAGTTCTTC.

This clonotype was seen once. This rearrangement joins TRBV5-1 to TRBJ1-4; a possible D gene is TRBD1 (6 bases). V was pared by 4 bases and J by 6 bases, with 19 bases between. Germline-derived CDR1 and CDR2 are SGHRS and YFSETQ. The CDR3 consists of 16 residues. CDR3 sequence reads: CASSLQARGGDEKLFF. The CDR3 nucleotides are TGCGCCAGCAGCCTACAAGCCAGGGGTGGAGATGAAAAACTGTTTTTT.

The chain has TRBV5-1 and TRBJ2-1; tentatively, D is TRBD2 (6 bases). CDR3 length equals 15 residues. Germline V lookup: CDR1 SGHRS, CDR2 YFSETQ. Trimming stripped 1 base from V and 8 bases from J, with 16 bases between. The DNA for the CDR3 is TGCGCCAGCAGCTTGTTGTCGGGAGCGGTATATGAGCAGTTCTTC. This translates into CASSLLSGAVYEQFF.

This clonotype has a handful of counts. The chain links TRBV20-1 to TRBJ1-5; D not resolved. Trimming cost V 0 bases and J 4 bases, with 13 bases left between them. CDR1 and CDR2 from the germline V gene are DFQATT and SNEGSKA (reference sequence). The CDR3 runs to 15 residues. For the CDR3, the DNA is TGCAGTGCTAGAGATCCCGAAGGTGGGAATCAGCCCCAGCATTTT. Translation: CSARDPEGGNQPQHF.

The rearrangement uses TRBV5-5 and TRBJ2-2, with 9 bases aligning to TRBD2. The CDR3 sequence is 19 residues long. CDR1 and CDR2 from the germline V gene are SGHKS and YYEKEE (reference sequence). V lost 1 base and J lost 5; bases outside the gene matches: 15. CDR3 loop: CASSLFPPVAGAKTGELFF. CDR3 nucleotide sequence: TGTGCCAGCAGCTTGTTCCCCCCGGTAGCGGGAGCCAAGACCGGGGAGCTGTTTTTT. Variable domain in full (rest from reference TRBV5-5 and TRBJ2-2): DAGVTQSPTHLIKTRGQQVTLRCSPISGHKSVSWYQQVLGQGPQFIFQYYEKEERGRGNFPDRFSARQFPNYSSELNVNALLLGDSALYLCASSLFPPVAGAKTGELFFGEGSRLTVL.

Concerning this clonotype: One end of the junction fails to match germline, which may point to a read error. V usage is TRBV20-1 and J usage is TRBJ2-1; D might be TRBD2 (5 bases). CDR1 is DFQATT, CDR2 SNEGSKA, per germline (reference sequence). This CDR3 has 12 amino acids. CDR3 loop: CSARDLEEAKYF. The CDR3 DNA is TGCAGTGCTAGAGATCTAGAGGAGGCAAAGTACTTC.

V usage is TRBV9 and J usage is TRBJ2-3, with 8 positions matching TRBD2. Germline V CDR1 and CDR2: SGDLS, YYNGEE. The V segment lost 0 bases and the J segment 8 bases; nucleotides outside the gene matches: 17. The CDR3 sequence is 18 residues long. The CDR3 nucleotides read TGTGCCAGCAGCGTAGGGAGTATAGCGGGGCCTAAAATGAGTACGCAGTATTTT. It translates to CASSVGSIAGPKMSTQYF.

This clonotype came up once. The rearrangement joins TRBV7-9 to TRBJ1-2, with 9 bases aligning to TRBD1. There are 17 residues in the CDR3. J gave up 4 bases and V 7 bases, and 16 bases lay outside the gene matches. Germline lookup yields CDR1 SEHNR and CDR2 FQNEAQ (reference sequence). The CDR3 coding sequence is TGTGCCAGCACCCTCGCCATTCGACAGGGGGACATCTATGGCTACACCTTC. Its protein product is CASTLAIRQGDIYGYTF.

The chain couples TRBV6-5 to TRBJ1-1; possible D gene TRBD1, 6 bases. V gave up 10 bases and J gave up 1 base, with 22 bases separating them. CDR1 and CDR2 (germline): MNHEY, SVGAGI. The CDR3 length is 16 residues. The CDR3: CAIKALGGTSNTEAFF. The CDR3 nucleotides read TGTGCCATCAAGGCCCTGGGAGGGACATCGAACACTGAAGCTTTCTTT.

This clonotype has more than one count but fewer than ten. V and J are TRBV9 and TRBJ2-7, with a possible D match to TRBD2 (5 bases). The CDR3 totals 15 residues. Between the trimmed V and J ends, which lost 0 bases and 2 bases, there was a span of 12 bases. Germline assignment: CDR1 SGDLS and CDR2 YYNGEE. The CDR3 DNA sequence: TGTGCCAGCAGCGTAGGAATAGCGCTGACCTACGAGCAGTACTTC. Encoded protein: CASSVGIALTYEQYF.